Listed below are T cell receptor beta chains from one sample, sequenced in a study of T cell responses to AZD1222 COVID-19 vaccine. Here immunoSEQ multiplex PCR was the method, and the copy in TCRdb shows in-frame clones only, minus some. This sample yields some 140,000 clones, of which approximately 90% are seen a single time; 2.8% belongs to the top ten. The input for sequencing was peripheral blood, taken on day 0 of AZD1222 vaccination. These receptor sequences come from an adult in good health. CDR3s leave out the opening cysteine and the closing phenylalanine or tryptophan. Fields, in order: CDR3 protein, V gene, clone size, D gene. A D gene is named only where the DNA matches it firmly. The listing skips clone size in some rows; elsewhere it reads once, few, many or a size class.

cdr3_aa: ASSQGNDNSPLH
v_call: TRBV28
clone_size: NA
d_call: NA

cdr3_aa: ASSLAMGPEDTQY
v_call: TRBV7-6
clone_size: NA
d_call: NA

cdr3_aa: ASRQGGGTEAF
v_call: TRBV5-1
clone_size: few
d_call: NA

cdr3_aa: ASSLQTGGVDEQY
v_call: TRBV4-3
clone_size: NA
d_call: TRBD1

cdr3_aa: ASTLSNQPQH
v_call: TRBV2
clone_size: NA
d_call: NA

cdr3_aa: ASSNNRWGQPQH
v_call: TRBV28
clone_size: few
d_call: NA

cdr3_aa: ASSVYRLGETQY
v_call: TRBV7-2
clone_size: NA
d_call: NA

cdr3_aa: ASSPSHRAIYLYEQY
v_call: TRBV27
clone_size: NA
d_call: NA

cdr3_aa: ASSQSHLYGYT
v_call: TRBV7-2
clone_size: NA
d_call: NA

cdr3_aa: ASSLLGLAGVDTGELF
v_call: TRBV11-2
clone_size: NA
d_call: TRBD2

cdr3_aa: AISPGLALNEQF
v_call: TRBV10-3
clone_size: NA
d_call: TRBD2

cdr3_aa: ASALDAYYEQY
v_call: TRBV7-3
clone_size: NA
d_call: NA

cdr3_aa: ASSEALGPQH
v_call: TRBV2
clone_size: NA
d_call: NA

cdr3_aa: ASSIAPGGLNQPQH
v_call: TRBV19
clone_size: NA
d_call: TRBD1

cdr3_aa: ASSPGFAGNTIY
v_call: TRBV14
clone_size: NA
d_call: NA

cdr3_aa: ASSYSTGAEQY
v_call: TRBV6-5
clone_size: NA
d_call: TRBD1